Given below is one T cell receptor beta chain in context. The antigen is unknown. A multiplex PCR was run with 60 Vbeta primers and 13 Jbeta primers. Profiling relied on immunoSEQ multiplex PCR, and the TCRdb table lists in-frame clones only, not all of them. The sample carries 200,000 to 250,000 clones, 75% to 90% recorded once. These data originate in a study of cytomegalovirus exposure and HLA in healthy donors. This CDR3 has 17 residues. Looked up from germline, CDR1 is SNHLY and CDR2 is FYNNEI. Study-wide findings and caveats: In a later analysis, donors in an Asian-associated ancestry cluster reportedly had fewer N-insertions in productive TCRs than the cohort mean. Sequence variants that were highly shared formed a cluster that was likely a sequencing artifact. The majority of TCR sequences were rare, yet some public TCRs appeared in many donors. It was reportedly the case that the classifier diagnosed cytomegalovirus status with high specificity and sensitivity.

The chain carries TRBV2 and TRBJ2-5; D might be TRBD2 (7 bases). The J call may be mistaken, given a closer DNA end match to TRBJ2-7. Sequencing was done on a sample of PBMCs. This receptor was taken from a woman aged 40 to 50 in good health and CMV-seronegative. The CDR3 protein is CASSEFEGGGVPYEQYF. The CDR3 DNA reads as TGTGCCAGCAGTGAATTCGAGGGGGGGGGAGTACCCTACGAGCAGTACTTC.